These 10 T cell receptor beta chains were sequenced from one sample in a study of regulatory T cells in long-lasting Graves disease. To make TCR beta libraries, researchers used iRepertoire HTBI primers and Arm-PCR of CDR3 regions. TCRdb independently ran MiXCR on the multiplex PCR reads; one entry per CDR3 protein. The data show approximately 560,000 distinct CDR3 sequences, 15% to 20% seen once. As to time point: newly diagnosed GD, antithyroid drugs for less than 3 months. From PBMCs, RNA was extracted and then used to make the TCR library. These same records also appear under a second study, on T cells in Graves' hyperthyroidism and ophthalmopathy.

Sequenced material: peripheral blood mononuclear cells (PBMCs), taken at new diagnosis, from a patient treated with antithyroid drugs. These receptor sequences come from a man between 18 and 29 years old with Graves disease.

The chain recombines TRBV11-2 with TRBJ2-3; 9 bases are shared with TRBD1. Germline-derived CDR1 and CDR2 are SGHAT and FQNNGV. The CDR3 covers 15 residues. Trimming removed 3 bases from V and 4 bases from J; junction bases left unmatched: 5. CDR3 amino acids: CASSLTGGSADTQYF. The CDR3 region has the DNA TGTGCCAGCAGCTTGACAGGGGGTAGCGCAGATACGCAGTATTTT. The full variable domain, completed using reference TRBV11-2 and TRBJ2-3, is EAGVAQSPRYKIIEKRQSVAFWCNPISGHATLYWYQQILGQGPKLLIQFQNNGVVDDSQLPKDRFSAERLKGVDSTLKIQPAKLEDSAVYLCASSLTGGSADTQYFGPGTRLTVL.

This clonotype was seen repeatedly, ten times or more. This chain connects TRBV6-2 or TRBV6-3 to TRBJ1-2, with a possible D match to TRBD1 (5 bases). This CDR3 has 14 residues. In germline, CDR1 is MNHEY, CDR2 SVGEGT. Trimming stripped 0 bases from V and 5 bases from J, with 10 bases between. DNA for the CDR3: TGTGCCAGCAGTTACTCGGCTAGGGGATATGGCTACACCTTC. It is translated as CASSYSARGYGYTF.

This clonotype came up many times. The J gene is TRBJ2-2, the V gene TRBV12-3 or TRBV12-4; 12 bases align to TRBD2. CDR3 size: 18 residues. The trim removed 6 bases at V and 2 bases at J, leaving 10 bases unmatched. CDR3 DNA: TGTGCCAGCAGACTTCGGGGACTAGCGGGCATAAACACCGGGGAGCTGTTTTTT. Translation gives CASRLRGLAGINTGELFF.

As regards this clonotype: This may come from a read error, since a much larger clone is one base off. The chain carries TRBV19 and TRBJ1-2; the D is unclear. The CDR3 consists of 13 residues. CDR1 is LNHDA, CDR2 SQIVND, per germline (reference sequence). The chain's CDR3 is CASGMSTRSGYTF. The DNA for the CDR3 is TGTGCCAGTGGTATGTCTACCCGATCTGGCTACACCTTC.

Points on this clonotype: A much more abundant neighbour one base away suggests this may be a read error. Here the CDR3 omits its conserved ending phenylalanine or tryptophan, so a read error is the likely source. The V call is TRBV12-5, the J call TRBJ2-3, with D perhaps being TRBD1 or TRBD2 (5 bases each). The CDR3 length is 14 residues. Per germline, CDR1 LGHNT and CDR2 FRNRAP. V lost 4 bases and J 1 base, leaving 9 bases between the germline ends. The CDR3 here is CASGSTGRTDTQYS. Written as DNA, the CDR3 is TGTGCTAGTGGTTCAACGGGGCGCACAGATACGCAGTATTCT.

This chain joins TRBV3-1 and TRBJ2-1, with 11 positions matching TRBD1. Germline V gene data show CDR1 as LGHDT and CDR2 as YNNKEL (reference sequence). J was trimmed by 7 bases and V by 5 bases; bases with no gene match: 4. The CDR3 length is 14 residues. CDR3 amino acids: CASSSGQGANEQFF. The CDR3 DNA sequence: TGTGCCAGCAGCTCTGGACAGGGGGCGAATGAGCAGTTCTTC.

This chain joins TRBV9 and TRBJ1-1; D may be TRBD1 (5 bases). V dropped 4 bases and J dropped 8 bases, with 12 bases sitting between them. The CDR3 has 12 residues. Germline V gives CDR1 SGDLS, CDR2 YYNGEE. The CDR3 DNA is TGTGCCAGCAGCCCTGGGGGTCCCGAAGCTTTCTTT. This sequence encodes CASSPGGPEAFF.

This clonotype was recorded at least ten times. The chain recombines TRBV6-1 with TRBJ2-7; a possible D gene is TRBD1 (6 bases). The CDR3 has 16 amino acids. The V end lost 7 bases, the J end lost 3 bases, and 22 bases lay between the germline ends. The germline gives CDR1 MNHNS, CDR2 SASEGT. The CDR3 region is CASTLGWAGANYEQYF. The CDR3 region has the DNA TGTGCCAGCACTCTAGGTTGGGCAGGGGCTAACTACGAGCAGTACTTC.

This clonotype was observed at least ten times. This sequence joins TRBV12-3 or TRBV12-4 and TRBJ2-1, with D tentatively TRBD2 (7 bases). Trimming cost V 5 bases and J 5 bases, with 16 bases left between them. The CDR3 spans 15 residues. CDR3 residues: CASSNRGADDNEQFF. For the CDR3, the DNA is TGTGCCAGCAGTAACCGGGGGGCGGACGACAATGAGCAGTTCTTC.

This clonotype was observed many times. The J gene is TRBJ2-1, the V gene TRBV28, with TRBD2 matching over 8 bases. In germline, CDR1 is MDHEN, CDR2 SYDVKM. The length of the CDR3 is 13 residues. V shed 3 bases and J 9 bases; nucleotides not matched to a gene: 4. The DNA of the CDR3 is TGTGCCAGCAGTTTGTTGCGGGGGGTTGAGCAGTTCTTC. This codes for CASSLLRGVEQFF.